The entry that follows covers one T cell receptor (beta chain) sequence. Its antigen is still unknown. Selected positively for CCR7 and CD45RO-negative, naive CD8 cells excluded terminally differentiated effector memory CD45RA+ cells. The source of the sample is a study of shared clonotypes between healthy human individuals. Trimming cost V 2 bases and J 7 bases, with 6 bases left between them. This CDR3 region has 11 residues. Per the germline V gene, CDR1 is MDHEN and CDR2 is SYDVKM. TCRdb's copy holds only in-frame clones and misses some; the assay was immunoSEQ multiplex PCR. Here the sample spans approximately 2,000,000 clones, 80% to 95% being singletons. Study-wide results and caveats: Owing to a small donor count, the genetic and exposure-history diversity represented was limited. Clonotype sharing across donors was expected to vary with sequencing depth. It was the non-shared clonotypes that had lower generation probabilities than clonotypes shared by all four donors. Shared clonotypes: 4.5% to 5% naive CD4, roughly 4% naive CD8, under 2.5% memory CD4, approximately 0.4% memory CD8.

Material: naive CD8+ T cells from PBMCs. The chain links TRBV28 to TRBJ2-7; D ambiguous. This sequence was found in a man aged 18 to 29 in good health. Some clones in this sample may be carry-over from other donors' samples. In DNA, the CDR3 is TGTGCCAGCAGTTTAGTGGCGGAGCAGTACTTC. Its protein product is CASSLVAEQYF. The full variable domain, with the rest looked up from reference TRBV28 and TRBJ2-7, is DVKVTQSSRYLVKRTGEKVFLECVQDMDHENMFWYRQDPGLGLRLIYFSYDVKMKEKGDIPEGYSVSREKKERFSLILESASTNQTSMYLCASSLVAEQYFGPGTRLTVT.